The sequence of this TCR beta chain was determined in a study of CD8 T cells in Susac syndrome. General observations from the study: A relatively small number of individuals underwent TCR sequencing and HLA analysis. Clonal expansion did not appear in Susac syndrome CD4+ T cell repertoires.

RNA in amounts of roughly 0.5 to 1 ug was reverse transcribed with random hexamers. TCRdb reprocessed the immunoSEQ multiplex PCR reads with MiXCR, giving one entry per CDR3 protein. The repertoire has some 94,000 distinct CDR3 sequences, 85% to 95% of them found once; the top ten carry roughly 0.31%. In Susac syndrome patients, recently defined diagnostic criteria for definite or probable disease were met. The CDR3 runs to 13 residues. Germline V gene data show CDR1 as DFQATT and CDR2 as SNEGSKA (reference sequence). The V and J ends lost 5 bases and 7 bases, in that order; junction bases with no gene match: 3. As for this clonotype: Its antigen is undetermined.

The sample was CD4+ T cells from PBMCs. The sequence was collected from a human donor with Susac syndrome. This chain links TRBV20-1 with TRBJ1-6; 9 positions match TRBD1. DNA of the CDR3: TGCAGTGCTGGGGACAGGGAGAATTCACCCCTCCACTTT. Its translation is CSAGDRENSPLHF.